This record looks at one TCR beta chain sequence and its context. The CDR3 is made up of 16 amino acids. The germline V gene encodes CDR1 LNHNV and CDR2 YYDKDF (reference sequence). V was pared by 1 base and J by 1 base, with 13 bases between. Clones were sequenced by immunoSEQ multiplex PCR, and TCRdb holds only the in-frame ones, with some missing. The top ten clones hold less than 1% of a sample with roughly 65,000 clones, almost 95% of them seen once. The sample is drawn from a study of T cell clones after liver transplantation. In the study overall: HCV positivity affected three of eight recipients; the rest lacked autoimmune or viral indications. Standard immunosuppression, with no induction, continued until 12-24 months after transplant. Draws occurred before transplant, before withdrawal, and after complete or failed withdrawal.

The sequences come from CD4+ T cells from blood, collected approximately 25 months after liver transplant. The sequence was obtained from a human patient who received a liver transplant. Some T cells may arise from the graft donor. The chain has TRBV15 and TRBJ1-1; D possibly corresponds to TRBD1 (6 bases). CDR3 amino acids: CATSRARGLQNTEAFF. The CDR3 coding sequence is TGTGCCACCAGCAGAGCCCGGGGGCTCCAGAACACTGAAGCTTTCTTT.